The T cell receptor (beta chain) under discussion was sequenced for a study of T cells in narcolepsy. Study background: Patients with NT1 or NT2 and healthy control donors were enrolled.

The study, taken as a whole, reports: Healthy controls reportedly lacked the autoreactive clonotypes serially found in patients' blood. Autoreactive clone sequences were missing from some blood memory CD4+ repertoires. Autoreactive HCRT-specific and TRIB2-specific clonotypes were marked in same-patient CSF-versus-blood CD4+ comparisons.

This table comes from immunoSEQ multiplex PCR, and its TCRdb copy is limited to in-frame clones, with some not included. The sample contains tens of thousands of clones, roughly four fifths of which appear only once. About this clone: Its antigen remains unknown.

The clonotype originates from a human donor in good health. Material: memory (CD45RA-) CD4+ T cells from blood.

The CDR3 coding sequence is TGTGCCAGCAGCTACTCCCAGGGCACTGAAGCTTTCTTT. It codes for CASSYSQGTEAFF. The rearrangement uses TRBV7-2 and TRBJ1-1, with D possibly matching TRBD1 (5 bases). Between the trimmed V and J ends, which lost 4 bases and 4 bases, there was a span of 10 bases. Germline V CDR1 and CDR2: SGHTA, FQGNSA. CDR3 length: 13 amino acids.